Listed here is a single T cell receptor beta chain. The authors' processing: Counts of nucleated cells, estimated from reference gene primer amplification, were obtained. Produced via immunoSEQ multiplex PCR; TCRdb's table is partial and in-frame only. V and J calls and clone size are as listed in that table; D and trimming were resolved from the DNA. The sample includes around 270,000 clones, about 90% of them seen just once. This record belongs to a study of blood T cell repertoires in COVID-19. Study-wide context: Specimens from acute and convalescent COVID-19 originated in the United States, Italy and Spain.

Trimming shortened V by 6 bases and J by 7 bases, and 9 bases separated the two germline ends. The CDR3 spans 11 residues. Germline V lookup: CDR1 SQVTM, CDR2 ANQGSEA. This receptor was taken from a person aged 18 to 30 with COVID-19, enrolled during active disease. V is TRBV29-1 and J is TRBJ2-2; D is possibly TRBD2 (6 bases). The sample comprised peripheral blood. This chain's CDR3 is CSVTGDGELFF. CDR3 nucleotides: TGCAGCGTGACGGGAGACGGGGAGCTGTTTTTT.